This TCR beta chain is drawn from a study of T cell repertoires in cytomegalovirus infection. This clonotype was detected only a few times. The antigen remains undetermined. TCRdb used MiXCR to reprocess the reads, holding one entry per CDR3 protein. Altogether some 920,000 distinct CDR3 sequences are present, under 40% being singletons, with the ten largest covering around an eighth. V dropped 5 bases and J dropped 6 bases, with 14 bases sitting between them. CDR1 is MNHNY, CDR2 SVGAGI, per germline (reference sequence). The CDR3 totals 13 residues. V usage is TRBV6-6 and J usage is TRBJ2-7; D gene unclear. The sequence came from a human donor in good health (CMV status not recorded). Some clones in this sample may be carry-over from other donors' samples. The input for sequencing was cultured CD8+ T cells from PBMCs, taken from culture after CMV antigen stimulation. CDR3: CASSPPRTGEQYF. The CDR3 nucleotides are TGTGCCAGCAGTCCCCCACGAACTGGCGAGCAGTACTTC.